This TCR beta chain was sequenced during a study of T cell changes during pregnancy in multiple sclerosis. The repertoire was sequenced with immunoSEQ multiplex PCR; TCRdb's copy has only in-frame clones and lacks some. The sample contains approximately 44,000 clones, 75% to 95% of which appear only once. J lost 2 bases, V lost 5 bases, and 8 bases had no gene match. The CDR3 runs 15 residues. Germline CDR1 reads LNHDA; CDR2 reads SQIVND (reference sequence). The genes are TRBV19 and TRBJ2-7; 8 bases map to TRBD1. The source material was CD4+ T cells from peripheral blood mononuclear cells, sampled before pregnancy. The receptor was isolated from a female donor with multiple sclerosis, enrolled in a pregnancy study. In DNA, the CDR3 is TGTGCCAGTAGTCACATTGGCAGGGGGCCCTACGAGCAGTACTTC. Translation: CASSHIGRGPYEQYF.